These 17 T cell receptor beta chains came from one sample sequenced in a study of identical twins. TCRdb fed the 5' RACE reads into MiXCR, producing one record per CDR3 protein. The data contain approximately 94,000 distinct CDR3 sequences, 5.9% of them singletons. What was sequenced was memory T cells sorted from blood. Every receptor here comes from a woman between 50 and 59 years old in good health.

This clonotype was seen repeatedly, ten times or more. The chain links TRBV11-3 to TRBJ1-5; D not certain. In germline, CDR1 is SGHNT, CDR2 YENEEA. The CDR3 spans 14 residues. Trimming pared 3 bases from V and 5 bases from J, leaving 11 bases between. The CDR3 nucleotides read TGTGCCAGCAGCTTCTTCGACAACTATCAGCCCCAGCATTTT. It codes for CASSFFDNYQPQHF.

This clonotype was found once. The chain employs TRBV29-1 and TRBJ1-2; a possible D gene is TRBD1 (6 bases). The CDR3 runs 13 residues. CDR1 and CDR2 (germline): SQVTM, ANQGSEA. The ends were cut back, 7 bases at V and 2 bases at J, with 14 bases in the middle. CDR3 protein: CSAEDSRNYGYTF. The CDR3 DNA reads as TGCAGCGCCGAGGACAGTCGGAACTATGGCTACACCTTC.

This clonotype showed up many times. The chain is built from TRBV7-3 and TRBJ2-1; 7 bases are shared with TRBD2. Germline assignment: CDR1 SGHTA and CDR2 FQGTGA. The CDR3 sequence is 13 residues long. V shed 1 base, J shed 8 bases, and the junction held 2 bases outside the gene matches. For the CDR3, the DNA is TGTGCCAGCAGCTTAAGGGAGGGCGATGAGCAGTTCTTC. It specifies CASSLREGDEQFF. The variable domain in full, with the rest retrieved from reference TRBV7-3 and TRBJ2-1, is GAGVSQTPSNKVTEKGKYVELRCDPISGHTALYWYRQSLGQGPEFLIYFQGTGAADDSGLPNDRFFAVRPEGSVSTLKIQRTERGDSAVYLCASSLREGDEQFFGPGTRLTVL.

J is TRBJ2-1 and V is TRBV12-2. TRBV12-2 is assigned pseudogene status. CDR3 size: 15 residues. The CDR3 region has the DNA TGTGCAAGTCGCTTAGTGGGGTGGCCCCACAATGAGCAGTTCTTC. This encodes CASRLVGWPHNEQFF.

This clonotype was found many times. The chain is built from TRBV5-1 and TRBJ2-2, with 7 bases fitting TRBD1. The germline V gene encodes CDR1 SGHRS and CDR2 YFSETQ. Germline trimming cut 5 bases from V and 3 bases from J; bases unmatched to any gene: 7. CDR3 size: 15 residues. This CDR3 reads CASRRGQSYTGELFF. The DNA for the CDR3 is TGCGCCAGCAGGAGGGGACAGAGTTACACCGGGGAGCTGTTTTTT.

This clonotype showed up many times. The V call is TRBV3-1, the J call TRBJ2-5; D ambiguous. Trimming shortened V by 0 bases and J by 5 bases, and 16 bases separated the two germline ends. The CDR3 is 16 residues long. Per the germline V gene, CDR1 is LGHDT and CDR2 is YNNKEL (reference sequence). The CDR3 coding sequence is TGTGCCAGCAGCCAAGATCTGGCAGGAGATGAGGAGACCCAGTACTTC. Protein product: CASSQDLAGDEETQYF.

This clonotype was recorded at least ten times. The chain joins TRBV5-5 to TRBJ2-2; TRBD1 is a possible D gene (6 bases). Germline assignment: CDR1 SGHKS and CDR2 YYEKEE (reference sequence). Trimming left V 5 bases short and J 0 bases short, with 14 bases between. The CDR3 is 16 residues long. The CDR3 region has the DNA TGTGCCAGCAGGAAATCCGGGACAACGAACACCGGGGAGCTGTTTTTT. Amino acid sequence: CASRKSGTTNTGELFF. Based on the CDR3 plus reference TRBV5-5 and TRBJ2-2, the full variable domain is DAGVTQSPTHLIKTRGQQVTLRCSPISGHKSVSWYQQVLGQGPQFIFQYYEKEERGRGNFPDRFSARQFPNYSSELNVNALLLGDSALYLCASRKSGTTNTGELFFGEGSRLTVL.

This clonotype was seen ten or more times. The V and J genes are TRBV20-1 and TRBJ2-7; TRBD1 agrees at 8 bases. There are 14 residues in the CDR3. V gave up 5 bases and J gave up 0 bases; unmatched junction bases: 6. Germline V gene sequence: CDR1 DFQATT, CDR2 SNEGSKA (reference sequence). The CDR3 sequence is CSAGGQASSYEQYF. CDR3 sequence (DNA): TGCAGTGCTGGGGGACAGGCCAGCTCCTACGAGCAGTACTTC.

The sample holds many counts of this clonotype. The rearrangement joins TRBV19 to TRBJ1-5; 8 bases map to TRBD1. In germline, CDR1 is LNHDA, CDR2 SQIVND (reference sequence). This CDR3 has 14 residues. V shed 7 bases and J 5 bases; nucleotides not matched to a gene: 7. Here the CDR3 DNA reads TGTGCCAGTACCCCGACAGGGGCCCATCAGCCCCAGCATTTT. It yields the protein CASTPTGAHQPQHF.

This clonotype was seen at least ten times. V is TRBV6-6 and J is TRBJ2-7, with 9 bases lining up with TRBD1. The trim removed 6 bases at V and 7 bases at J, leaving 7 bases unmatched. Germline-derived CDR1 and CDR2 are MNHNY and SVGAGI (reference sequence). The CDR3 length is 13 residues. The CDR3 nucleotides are TGTGCCAGCAGGGGACAGGGCGTCGTGGAGCAGTACTTC. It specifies CASRGQGVVEQYF.

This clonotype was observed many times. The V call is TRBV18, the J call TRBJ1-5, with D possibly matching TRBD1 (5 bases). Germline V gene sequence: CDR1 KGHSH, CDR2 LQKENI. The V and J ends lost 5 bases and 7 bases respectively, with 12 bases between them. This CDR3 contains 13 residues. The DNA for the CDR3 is TGTGCCAGCTCATGGGGGGTTGGACAGCCCCAGCATTTT. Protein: CASSWGVGQPQHF.

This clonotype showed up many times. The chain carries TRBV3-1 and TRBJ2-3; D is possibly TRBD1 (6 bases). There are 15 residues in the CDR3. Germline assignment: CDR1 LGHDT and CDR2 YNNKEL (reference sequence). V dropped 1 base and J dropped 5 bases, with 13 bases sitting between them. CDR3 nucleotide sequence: TGTGCCAGCAGCCAAGCAAATAGGGGGAGAGATACGCAGTATTTT. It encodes CASSQANRGRDTQYF.

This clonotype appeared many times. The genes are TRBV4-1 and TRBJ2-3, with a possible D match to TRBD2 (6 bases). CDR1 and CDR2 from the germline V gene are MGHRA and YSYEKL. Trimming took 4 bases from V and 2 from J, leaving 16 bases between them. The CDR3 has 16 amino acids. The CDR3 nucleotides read TGCGCCAGCAGCCTTACCGGGACTGGGATCACAGATACGCAGTATTTT. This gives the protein CASSLTGTGITDTQYF.

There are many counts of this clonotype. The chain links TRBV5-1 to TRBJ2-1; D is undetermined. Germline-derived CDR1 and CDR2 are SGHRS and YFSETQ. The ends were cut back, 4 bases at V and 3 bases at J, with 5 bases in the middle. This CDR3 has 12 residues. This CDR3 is CASSASYNEQFF. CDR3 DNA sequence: TGCGCCAGCAGCGCCAGCTACAATGAGCAGTTCTTC.

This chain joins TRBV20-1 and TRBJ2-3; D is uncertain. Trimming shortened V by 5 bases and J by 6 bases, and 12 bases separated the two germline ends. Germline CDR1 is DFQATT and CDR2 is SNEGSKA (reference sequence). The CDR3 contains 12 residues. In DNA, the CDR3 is TGCAGTGCTCCTCCAGATGGGGATACGCAGTATTTT. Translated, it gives CSAPPDGDTQYF.

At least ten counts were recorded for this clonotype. The CDR3: CASSPNRRSSYNEQFF. CDR3 DNA sequence: TGTGCCAGCAGCCCCAACCGGAGGAGCTCCTACAATGAGCAGTTCTTC. The V and J genes are TRBV4-2 and TRBJ2-1; D possibly corresponds to TRBD2 (5 bases). Per germline, CDR1 LGHNA and CDR2 YNFKEQ. The CDR3 runs to 16 residues. V lost 4 bases and J lost 0, with 13 bases in between.

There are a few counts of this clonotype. The CDR3 here is CASSLDGAYNQPQHF. Here the CDR3 DNA reads TGTGCCAGCAGCTTAGACGGAGCCTACAATCAGCCCCAGCATTTT. The chain carries TRBV11-2 and TRBJ1-5; no clear D gene. Germline V lookup: CDR1 SGHAT, CDR2 FQNNGV. This CDR3 is built from 15 residues. Trimming stripped 0 bases from V and 3 bases from J, with 9 bases between.